This paragraph covers one T cell receptor beta chain sequence. The antigen remains unidentified. Using immunoSEQ multiplex PCR, the repertoire was profiled, and TCRdb retains in-frame clones only, with some absent. This sample has fewer than 90,000 clones, with less than 90% found just once. This sample was taken from a study of OX40 agonist ivuxolimab in advanced cancers. Study in general: Hepatocellular carcinoma, melanoma, renal cell or head and neck cancer was diagnosed in the dose-escalation patients.

Study-wide results and caveats: CD8+ T cells (on average) carried more expanded clones than CD4+ T cells.

Autoimmune disease history or systemic immunosuppression excluded patients. The V gene lost 0 bases and the J gene lost 3 bases, with 3 bases spanning the gap. Germline-derived CDR1 and CDR2 are MNHEY and SVGAGI. This CDR3 spans 13 amino acids. The material sequenced was CD4+ or CD8+ T cells sorted from blood, taken in a trial of the OX40 agonist ivuxolimab. V and J are TRBV6-5 and TRBJ2-1, with D unclear. The TCR was taken from an adult with an advanced solid tumor such as melanoma, head and neck, liver or kidney cancer. CDR3 loop: CASSYSVYNEQFF. The CDR3 nucleotides read TGTGCCAGCAGTTACTCCGTCTACAATGAGCAGTTCTTC.